This T cell receptor (beta chain) was recovered during a study of blood T cells in healthy people across ages. The CDR3 consists of 16 residues. The junction had 7 bases not matched to a gene; V was cut back by 2 bases and J by 6 bases. Per the germline V gene, CDR1 is LGHNA and CDR2 is YSLEER. Many counts were recorded for this clonotype. A sample-barcoded 5' primer and a J-beta primer mix were used in a second PCR of roughly 7 to 11 cycles. TCRdb called the 5' RACE reads again in MiXCR, with one record for every CDR3 protein. The sample holds 730,000 or so distinct CDR3 sequences, around 43% seen once.

The origin of this receptor is a man older than 75 in good health. The chain is built from TRBV4-3 and TRBJ2-3; 11 nucleotides agree with TRBD1. Sequenced material: blood. The CDR3 nucleotides read TGCGCCAGCAGCCAATACCGGGACAGGGGGATCGATACGCAGTATTTT. Its protein is CASSQYRDRGIDTQYF.